The sequence of this TCR beta chain was determined in a study of blood T cells in healthy people across ages. The use of a sample-barcoded 5' primer and a J-beta primer mix characterized a second PCR of about 6 to 11 cycles. Every molecule of cDNA carried a tag from a template-switch adaptor with 12 random nucleotides. TCRdb re-analysed the 5' RACE reads in MiXCR, keeping a single row per CDR3 protein. Of some 900,000 distinct CDR3 sequences in the sample, under 50% were seen once. Total RNA, at least 6 micrograms per sample, was extracted from PBMCs. This clonotype was recorded many times. Its target is not known. Germline CDR1 and CDR2: SQVTM and ANQGSEA. Trimming shortened V by 0 bases and J by 1 base, and 3 bases separated the two germline ends. This CDR3 comprises 12 residues. Overall study results and limits: A greater number of naive CD4+ cells and higher diversity distinguished long-lived donors from aged donors. A roughly linear fall in TCR beta diversity per million T cells was seen with increasing age.

V usage is TRBV29-1 and J usage is TRBJ2-5; the D is unclear. The receptor's source is a man aged 30 to 45 in good health. The sequenced sample was blood. The CDR3 loop reads CSVEEPQETQYF. Here the CDR3 DNA reads TGCAGCGTTGAAGAGCCCCAAGAGACCCAGTACTTC.